The 21 T cell receptor beta chains below come from one sample, sequenced in a study of blood T cell repertoires in COVID-19. Some clones are missing from TCRdb's copy, which holds only in-frame ones; the method was immunoSEQ multiplex PCR. The table shows tens of thousands of clones, with around 80% occurring only once. The sequencing input was peripheral blood. The receptors were gathered from a man in his sixties with acute or convalescent COVID-19.

V gene TRBV7-8 combines with J gene TRBJ2-1, with 12 bases that match TRBD1. Trimming at V came to 5 bases and at J to 14 bases, leaving 7 bases not matched to a gene. CDR1 is SGHVS and CDR2 is FQNEAQ in the germline V gene. CDR3 length equals 13 residues. The CDR3 DNA reads TGTGCCAGCAGCGGAGGGACAGGGGGCACAAAGTTCTTC. Protein: CASSGGTGGTKFF.

V and J are TRBV5-1 and TRBJ1-4; TRBD1 matches at 7 bases. Losses at the gene ends were 0 bases for V and 6 bases for J; bases not matched to a gene: 5. The germline V gene has CDR1 SGHRS and CDR2 YFSETQ. The CDR3 runs to 15 residues. The CDR3 here is CASSLAKGADEKLFF. In DNA form, the CDR3 reads TGCGCCAGCAGCTTGGCCAAGGGGGCGGATGAAAAACTGTTTTTT. Looking up the rest from reference TRBV5-1 and TRBJ1-4 gives the full variable domain: KAGVTQTPRYLIKTRGQQVTLSCSPISGHRSVSWYQQTPGQGLQFLFEYFSETQRNKGNFPGRFSGRQFSNSRSEMNVSTLELGDSALYLCASSLAKGADEKLFFGSGTQLSVL.

The CDR3: CASSGAGMYSDTQYF. The CDR3 DNA is TGCGCCAGCAGTGGTGCAGGGATGTATTCAGATACGCAGTATTTT. The chain links TRBV10-1 to TRBJ2-3; tentative D call: TRBD1 (5 bases). This CDR3 is built from 15 residues. Between the trimmed V and J ends, which lost 4 bases and 4 bases, there was a span of 15 bases. Germline V lookup: CDR1 WNHNN, CDR2 SYGVQD (reference sequence).

This chain connects TRBV19 to TRBJ2-1; 7 bases are shared with TRBD2. CDR1 and CDR2 from the germline V gene are LNHDA and SQIVND (reference sequence). Losses at the gene ends were 7 bases for V and 5 bases for J; bases not matched to a gene: 8. The CDR3 length is 14 residues. This CDR3 is CASNPSGINNEQFF. CDR3 nucleotide sequence: TGTGCCAGTAACCCCAGCGGGATAAACAATGAGCAGTTCTTC.

J is TRBJ1-1 and V is TRBV29-1; 9 bases agree with TRBD1. V lost 5 bases to trimming and J lost 5 bases; unmatched junction nucleotides: 6. The CDR3 contains 13 residues. Germline CDR1 SQVTM, CDR2 ANQGSEA. For the CDR3, the DNA is TGCAGCGTTTGGGGACAGGGTCAAACTGAAGCTTTCTTT. Translated, it gives CSVWGQGQTEAFF.

The V and J genes are TRBV6-1 and TRBJ2-7, with D possibly matching TRBD1 (5 bases). V gave up 3 bases and J gave up 3 bases, with 9 bases separating them. Looked up from germline, CDR1 is MNHNS and CDR2 is SASEGT. CDR3 size: 13 residues. The CDR3 nucleotides read TGTGCCAGCAGTGAGATGGACAACTACGAGCAGTACTTC. Its protein product is CASSEMDNYEQYF.

V usage is TRBV2 and J usage is TRBJ2-5; 7 bases are shared with TRBD2. The CDR3 is 11 amino acids. The V gene end was trimmed by 6 bases and the J gene end by 5 bases; junction bases not matched to a gene: 0. Germline CDR1 and CDR2: SNHLY and FYNNEI. The CDR3 DNA follows: TGTGCCAGCAGGGGGGGGGAGACCCAGTACTTC. Protein sequence: CASRGGETQYF.

The chain has TRBV12-3 or TRBV12-4 and TRBJ1-2; possible D gene TRBD1, 5 bases. CDR3 length equals 12 residues. Trimming pared 5 bases from V and 4 bases from J, leaving 8 bases between. CDR3: CASSRGGYGYTF. The CDR3 coding sequence is TGTGCCAGCAGTCGGGGGGGCTATGGCTACACCTTC.

As DNA, the CDR3 is TGTGCCAGCACCCTACTGAACGAGCAGTACTTC. It translates to CASTLLNEQYF. The V gene is TRBV28, the J gene TRBJ2-7; D gene uncertain. CDR1 is MDHEN and CDR2 is SYDVKM in the germline V gene. The V end was cut by 7 bases, the J end by 5 bases, with 9 bases between. The CDR3 contains 11 residues.

There are a few counts of this clone. V usage is TRBV19 and J usage is TRBJ2-5; 9 positions match TRBD1. V shed 6 bases, J shed 4 bases, and the junction held 3 bases outside the gene matches. CDR1 LNHDA and CDR2 SQIVND come from the germline V gene (reference sequence). The CDR3 is 13 amino acids. This CDR3 is CASRTGGGETQYF. Here the CDR3 DNA reads TGTGCCAGTAGGACAGGGGGTGGAGAGACCCAGTACTTC.

The CDR3 nucleotides read TGTGCCACCTTGGGAGCCTTAGGCAGGGAGCAGTACTTC. It translates to CATLGALGREQYF. The chain carries TRBV19 and TRBJ2-7; D possibly corresponds to TRBD2 (5 bases). The CDR3 runs 13 residues. Germline CDR1 LNHDA, CDR2 SQIVND (reference sequence). The V gene lost 10 bases and the J gene lost 7 bases, with 20 bases spanning the gap.

V is TRBV4-3 and J is TRBJ2-7, with D possibly TRBD2 on 6 matching bases. V gave up 0 bases and J gave up 2 bases, with 11 bases separating them. The CDR3 contains 15 residues. Germline CDR1 LGHNA, CDR2 YSLEER. This CDR3 reads CASSQETGGTYEQYF. The DNA for the CDR3 is TGCGCCAGCAGCCAAGAGACTGGGGGGACCTACGAGCAGTACTTC.

The J gene is TRBJ2-1, the V gene TRBV7-2; the D gene is possibly TRBD2 (6 bases). Germline values: CDR1 SGHTA, CDR2 FQGNSA. The CDR3 has 16 residues. Deletions cut 1 base from V and 1 base from J, with 11 bases between. The CDR3 bases are TGTGCCAGCAGCTTAGGGACTACCACTTCCTACAATGAGCAGTTCTTC. This sequence encodes CASSLGTTTSYNEQFF.

This chain joins TRBV5-1 and TRBJ2-1; 7 bases map to TRBD2. V trimming: 2 bases; J trimming: 6 bases; junction bases outside the gene matches: 8. Germline values: CDR1 SGHRS, CDR2 YFSETQ. This CDR3 contains 15 residues. CDR3 protein: CASSFRGSFGNEQFF. The DNA of the CDR3 is TGCGCCAGCAGCTTCCGCGGGAGTTTTGGCAATGAGCAGTTCTTC. The complete variable domain, with remaining parts taken from reference TRBV5-1 and TRBJ2-1, reads KAGVTQTPRYLIKTRGQQVTLSCSPISGHRSVSWYQQTPGQGLQFLFEYFSETQRNKGNFPGRFSGRQFSNSRSEMNVSTLELGDSALYLCASSFRGSFGNEQFFGPGTRLTVL.

The chain joins TRBV10-1 to TRBJ2-3; 9 nucleotides line up with TRBD2. The J segment lost 8 bases and the V segment lost 3 bases, leaving 12 bases of the junction unmatched. The CDR3 loop spans 16 amino acids. Germline V CDR1 and CDR2: WNHNN, SYGVQD (reference sequence). The CDR3 sequence is CASSDVSGSGGRTQYF. The CDR3 DNA is TGCGCCAGCAGTGATGTTAGCGGGAGTGGGGGACGTACGCAGTATTTT.

J is TRBJ1-1 and V is TRBV6-5, with TRBD1 as a possible D gene (6 bases). CDR1 and CDR2 from the germline V gene are MNHEY and SVGAGI. V was shortened by 6 bases and J by 10 bases, with 18 bases between the two germline ends. The CDR3 length is 13 residues. CDR3 protein: CASSRGRLEGAFF. CDR3 DNA: TGTGCCAGCAGCAGGGGACGGCTAGAAGGAGCTTTCTTT.

The CDR3 nucleotides are TGTGCCAGCAGTACCACTCAGGGGAATCAGCCCCAGCATTTT. Protein: CASSTTQGNQPQHF. The chain couples TRBV6-6 to TRBJ1-5; D perhaps matches TRBD1 (6 bases). Germline CDR1 reads MNHNY; CDR2 reads SVGAGI (reference sequence). The germline V and J ends were trimmed by 5 bases and 4 bases, with 12 bases remaining between them. The CDR3 totals 14 residues.

This clone was found a few times. The rearrangement links TRBV7-2 to TRBJ1-3, with D possibly TRBD1 on 6 matching bases. Germline lookup yields CDR1 SGHTA and CDR2 FQGNSA. CDR3 size: 15 residues. The V end was cut by 2 bases, the J end by 4 bases, with 12 bases between. The CDR3 DNA follows: TGTGCCAGCAGCTTAATTTCAGGGGTCGGAAACACCATATATTTT. Residues: CASSLISGVGNTIYF.

This clone was seen more than once but under ten times. This chain uses TRBV6-1 with TRBJ1-2; D unresolved. This CDR3 spans 14 amino acids. The V gene's germline CDR1 is MNHNS and CDR2 SASEGT. V lost 2 bases and J lost 3, with 10 bases in between. The CDR3 reads CASSETDTYYGYTF. The CDR3 coding sequence is TGTGCCAGCAGTGAAACCGACACCTACTATGGCTACACCTTC.

The J gene is TRBJ2-3, the V gene TRBV10-3, with 12 bases matching TRBD2. The CDR3 spans 15 residues. The germline CDR1 and CDR2 sequences are ENHRY and SYGVKD. V lost 9 bases to trimming and J lost 0 bases; unmatched junction nucleotides: 4. The CDR3 loop reads CAILAGGSSTDTQYF. The CDR3 nucleotides are TGTGCCATACTAGCGGGAGGTTCTAGCACAGATACGCAGTATTTT.

This clone was counted once. V and J are TRBV11-2 and TRBJ2-2; no clear D gene. Germline V gene lookup returns CDR1 SGHAT and CDR2 FQNNGV. The V and J ends lost 6 bases and 4 bases respectively, with 9 bases between them. The CDR3 contains 13 residues. CDR3 DNA: TGTGCCAGCAGTCTTGACACCACCGGGGAGCTGTTTTTT. Protein sequence: CASSLDTTGELFF.